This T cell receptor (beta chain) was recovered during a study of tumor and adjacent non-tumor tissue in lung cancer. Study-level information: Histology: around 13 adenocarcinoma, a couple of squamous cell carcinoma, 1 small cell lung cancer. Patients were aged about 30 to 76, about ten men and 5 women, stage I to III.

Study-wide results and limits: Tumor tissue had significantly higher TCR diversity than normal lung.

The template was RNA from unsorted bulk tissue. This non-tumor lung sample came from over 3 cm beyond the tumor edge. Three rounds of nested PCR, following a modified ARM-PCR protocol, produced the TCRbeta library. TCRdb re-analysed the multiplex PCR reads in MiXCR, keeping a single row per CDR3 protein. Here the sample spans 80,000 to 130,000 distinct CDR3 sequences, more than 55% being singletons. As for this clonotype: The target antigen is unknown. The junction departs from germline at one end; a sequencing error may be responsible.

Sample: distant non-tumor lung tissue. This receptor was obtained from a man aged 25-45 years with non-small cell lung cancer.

Here the CDR3 reads CTSSVRGSSGQPQHF. CDR3 bases: TGTACCAGCAGTGTCCGCGGCAGTTCGGGACAGCCCCAGCATTTT. This rearrangement joins TRBV6-1 to TRBJ1-5; D not resolved. Germline V CDR1 and CDR2: MNHNS, SASEGT. This CDR3 is built from 15 residues.